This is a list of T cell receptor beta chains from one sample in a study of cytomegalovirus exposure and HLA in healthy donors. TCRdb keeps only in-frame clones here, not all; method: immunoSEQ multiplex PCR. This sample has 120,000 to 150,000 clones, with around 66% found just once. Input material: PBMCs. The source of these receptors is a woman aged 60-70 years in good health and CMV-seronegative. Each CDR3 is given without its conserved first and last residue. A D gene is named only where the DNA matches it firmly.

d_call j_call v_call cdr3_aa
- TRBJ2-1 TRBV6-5 ASSRVGGMGEQF
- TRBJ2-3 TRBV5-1 ASSLRTQESTDTQY
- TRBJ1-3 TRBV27 ASSLPPRQVLPVAGNTIY
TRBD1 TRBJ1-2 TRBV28 ASSTGRYGYT
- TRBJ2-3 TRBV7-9 ASSPGGQGDTQY
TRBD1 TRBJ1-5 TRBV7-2 ASSSTWTGRQPQH
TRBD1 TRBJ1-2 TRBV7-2 ASSLKPRGLGYGYT
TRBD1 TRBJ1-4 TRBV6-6 ASSDRVEKLF
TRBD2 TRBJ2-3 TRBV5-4 ASSLVGSGGDTQY
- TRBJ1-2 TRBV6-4 ASSDSRDTRNGYT
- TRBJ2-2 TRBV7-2 ASSSATGHGELF
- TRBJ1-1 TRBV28 ASGEGGMNTEAF
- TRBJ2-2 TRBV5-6 ASSLAGGGELF
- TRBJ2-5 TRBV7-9 ASSRPGRGGKETQY
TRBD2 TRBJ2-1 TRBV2 ASTGGHSYNEQF
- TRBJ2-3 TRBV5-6 ASSSLGEGGSTDTQY
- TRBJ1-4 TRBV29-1 SVASPGQWNEKLF
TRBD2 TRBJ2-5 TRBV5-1 ASGAGVGETQY
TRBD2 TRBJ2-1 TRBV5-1 ASSFGTSGGAEQF
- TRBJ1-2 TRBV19 ASSIDKANYGYT
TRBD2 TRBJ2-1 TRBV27 ASSTLTSGGANEQF
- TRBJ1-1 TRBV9 ASSVHTDTEAF
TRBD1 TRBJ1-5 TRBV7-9 ASSSGTGNQPQH
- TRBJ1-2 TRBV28 ASSTVLYGYT
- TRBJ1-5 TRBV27 ASSFRQENQPQH
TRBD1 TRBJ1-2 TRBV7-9 ASSLAYRDRENGYT
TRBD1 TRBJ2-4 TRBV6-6 ASRQGFKNIQY
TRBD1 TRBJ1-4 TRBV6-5 ASSGTGSEKLF
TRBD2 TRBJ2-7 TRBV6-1 ASRDSGVGEQY
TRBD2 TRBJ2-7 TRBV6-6 ASSYGGGVYEQY
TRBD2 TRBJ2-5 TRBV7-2 ASSYGGVGETQY
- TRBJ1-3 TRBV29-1 SAAGFLGNTIY
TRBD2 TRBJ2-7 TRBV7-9 ASSLPLVGGDYEQY
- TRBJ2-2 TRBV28 ASSLPSRERYTGELF
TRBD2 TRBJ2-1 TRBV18 ASSPRRSGRGNEQF
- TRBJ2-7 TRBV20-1 SALTGVEQY
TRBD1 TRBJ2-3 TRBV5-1 ASSLGQGGIDTQY
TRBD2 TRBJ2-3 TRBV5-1 ASTLSGGVQDTQY
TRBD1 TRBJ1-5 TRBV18 ASSGQSSNQPQH
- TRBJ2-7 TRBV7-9 ASSLSGGYEQY
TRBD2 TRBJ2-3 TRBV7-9 ASTETSGSTDTQY
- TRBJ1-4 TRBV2 ASSGGVNEKLF
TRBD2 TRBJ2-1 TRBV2 ASSDGGGIDEQF
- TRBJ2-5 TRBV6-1 ASNDMLETQY
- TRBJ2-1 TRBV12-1 ASSFAPSGNEQF
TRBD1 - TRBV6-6 ASSPRQGSYEQY
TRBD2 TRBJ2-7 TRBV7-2 ASSLALTGGGSYEQY
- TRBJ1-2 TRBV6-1 ASRTADPWAGYT
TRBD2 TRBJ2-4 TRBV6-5 ASSYGTSDKNIQY
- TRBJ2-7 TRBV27 ASSLLAGAGLYEQY